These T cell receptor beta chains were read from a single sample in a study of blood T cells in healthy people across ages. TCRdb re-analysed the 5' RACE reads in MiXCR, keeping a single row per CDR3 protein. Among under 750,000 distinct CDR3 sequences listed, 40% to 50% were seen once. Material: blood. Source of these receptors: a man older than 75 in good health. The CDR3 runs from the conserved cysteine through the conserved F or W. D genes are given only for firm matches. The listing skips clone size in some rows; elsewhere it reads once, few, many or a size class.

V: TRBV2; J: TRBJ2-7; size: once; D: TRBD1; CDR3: CASSEKTGVSYEQYF
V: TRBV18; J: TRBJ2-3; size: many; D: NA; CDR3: CASSPAGVETDTQYF
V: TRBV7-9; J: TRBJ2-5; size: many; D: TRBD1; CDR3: CASSLSFQGALETQYF
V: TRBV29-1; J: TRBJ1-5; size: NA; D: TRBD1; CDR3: CSVRQGSSQPQHF
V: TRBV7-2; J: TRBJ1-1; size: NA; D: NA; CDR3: CASSMRQNTEAFF
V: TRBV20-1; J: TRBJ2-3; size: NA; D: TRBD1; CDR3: CSARDQGAGDTQYF
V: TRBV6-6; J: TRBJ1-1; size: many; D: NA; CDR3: CASDAPDSNTEAFF
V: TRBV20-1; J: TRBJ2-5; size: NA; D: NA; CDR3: CSARDHLGGQETQYF
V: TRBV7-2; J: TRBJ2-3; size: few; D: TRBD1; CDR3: CASSVGTASTDTQYF
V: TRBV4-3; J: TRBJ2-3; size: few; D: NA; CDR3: CASSHLRGDGTDTQYF
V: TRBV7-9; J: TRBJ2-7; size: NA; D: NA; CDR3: CASSFELYEQYF
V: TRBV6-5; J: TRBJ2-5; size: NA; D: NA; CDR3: CASTDRGKFQETQYF
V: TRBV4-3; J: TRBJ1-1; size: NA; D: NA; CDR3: CASSQEGGGTEAFF
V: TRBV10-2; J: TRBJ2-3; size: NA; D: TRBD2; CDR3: CASTSGGAVGTDTQYF
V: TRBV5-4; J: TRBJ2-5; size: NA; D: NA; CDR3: CASSAGVETQYF
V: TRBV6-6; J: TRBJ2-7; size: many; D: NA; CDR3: CASSRDGVYEQYF
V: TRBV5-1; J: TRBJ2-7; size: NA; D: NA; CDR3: CASSLIGSSYEQYF
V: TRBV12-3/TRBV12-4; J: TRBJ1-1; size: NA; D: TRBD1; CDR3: CASRTGVMNTEAFF
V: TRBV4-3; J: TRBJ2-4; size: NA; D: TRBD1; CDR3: CASSPTGDAKNIQYF
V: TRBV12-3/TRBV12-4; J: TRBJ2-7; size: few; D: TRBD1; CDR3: CASSSRTGSSEQYF
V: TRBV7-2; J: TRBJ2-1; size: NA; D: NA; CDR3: CASSPGLVNGQFF
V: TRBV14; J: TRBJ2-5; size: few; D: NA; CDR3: CASSQLTSAGRWTQYF
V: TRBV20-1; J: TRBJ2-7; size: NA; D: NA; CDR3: CSASRLALTKEQYF
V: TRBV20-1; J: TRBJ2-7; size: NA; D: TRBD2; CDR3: CSASKPTSFSYEQYF
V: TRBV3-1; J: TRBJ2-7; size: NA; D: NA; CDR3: CASSREGDRSYEQYF
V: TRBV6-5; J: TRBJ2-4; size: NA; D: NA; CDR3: CASSYGPAKNIQYF
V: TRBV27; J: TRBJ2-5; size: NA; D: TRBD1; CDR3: CASSLLFTGGRGETQYF
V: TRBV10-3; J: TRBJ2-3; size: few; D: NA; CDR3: CAISQRDSGEPDTQYF
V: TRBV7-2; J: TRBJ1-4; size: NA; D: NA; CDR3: CASSLGPPTTNEKLFF
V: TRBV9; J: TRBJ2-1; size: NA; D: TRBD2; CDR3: CASSLGTSGRKSYNEQFF
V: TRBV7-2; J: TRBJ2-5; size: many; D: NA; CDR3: CASSLQRDQETQYF
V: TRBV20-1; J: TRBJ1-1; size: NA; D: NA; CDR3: CSATRDTLNTDAFF
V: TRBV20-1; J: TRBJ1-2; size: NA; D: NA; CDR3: CSARGTLYGYTF
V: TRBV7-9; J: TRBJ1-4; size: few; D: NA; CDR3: CASSPTLGGLGEKLFF
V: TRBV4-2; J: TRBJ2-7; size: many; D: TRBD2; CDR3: CASSQSRDYQYEQYF
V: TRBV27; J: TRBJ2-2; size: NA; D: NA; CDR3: CASSLGGAGRNTGELFF
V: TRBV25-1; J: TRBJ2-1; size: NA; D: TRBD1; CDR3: CAGSEGGQVHNEQFF
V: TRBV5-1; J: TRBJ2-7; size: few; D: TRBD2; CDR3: CASSVGTSGITYEQYF
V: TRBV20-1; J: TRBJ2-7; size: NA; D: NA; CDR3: CSASSLSYEQYF
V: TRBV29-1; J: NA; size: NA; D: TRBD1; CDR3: CSVEGTGGIEQYF
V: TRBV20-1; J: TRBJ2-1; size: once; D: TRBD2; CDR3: CSARPGTSGSNEQFF
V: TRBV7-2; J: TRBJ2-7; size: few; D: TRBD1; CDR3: CASSYPGTGYEQYF
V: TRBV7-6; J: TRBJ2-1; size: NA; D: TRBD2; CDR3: CASSVTSGANNEQFF
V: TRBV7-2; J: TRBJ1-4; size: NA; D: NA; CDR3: CASRRSLVEKLFF
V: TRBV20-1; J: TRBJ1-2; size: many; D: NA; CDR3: CSAPDPANYGYTF
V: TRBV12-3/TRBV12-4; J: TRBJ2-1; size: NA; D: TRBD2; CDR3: CASRSWTSGGLSSYNEQFF
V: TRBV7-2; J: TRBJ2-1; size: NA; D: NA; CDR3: CASSLVASFDEQFF
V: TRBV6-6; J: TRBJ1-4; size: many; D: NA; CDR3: CASSFGGMGEKLFF
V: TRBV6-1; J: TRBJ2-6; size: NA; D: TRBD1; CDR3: CASGKGASGANVLTF
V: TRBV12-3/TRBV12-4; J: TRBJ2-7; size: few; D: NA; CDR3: CASSQYHGRGRSYEQYF